This T cell receptor (beta chain) was captured by sequencing in a study of OX40 agonist ivuxolimab in advanced cancers. Study observations and caveats: Among the lowest peripheral clonal expansion occurred in 0.1-3.0 mg/kg partial responders.

Germline assignment: CDR1 SNHLY and CDR2 FYNNEI. This CDR3 is 14 amino acids long. Trimming at V came to 8 bases and at J to 6 bases, leaving 6 bases not matched to a gene. The repertoire was sequenced with immunoSEQ multiplex PCR; TCRdb's copy has only in-frame clones and lacks some. The table lists about 83,000 clones, over 80% of them singletons. This clone showed up just once. Its antigen is not identified. This receptor was obtained from an adult with an advanced solid tumor such as melanoma, head and neck, liver or kidney cancer. The sequencing here drew on CD4+ or CD8+ T cells sorted from blood, taken in a trial of the OX40 agonist ivuxolimab. The chain carries TRBV2 and TRBJ1-6; TRBD1 agrees at 8 bases. CDR3 sequence: CASGTGQGNSPLHF. The DNA for the CDR3 is TGTGCCAGCGGGACCGGACAGGGTAATTCACCCCTCCACTTT.